These 4 T cell receptor beta chains came from one sample sequenced in a study of OX40 agonist ivuxolimab in advanced cancers. The protocol was immunoSEQ multiplex PCR, while the TCRdb copy is restricted to in-frame clones and leaves out a portion. This table has approximately 18,000 clones, 83% appearing once. The sequencing used CD4+ or CD8+ T cells sorted from blood, collected in a trial of the OX40 agonist ivuxolimab. These receptors were obtained from an adult with an advanced solid tumor such as melanoma, head and neck, liver or kidney cancer.

By its share, this clone is medium-sized (0.01 to 0.1%). J is TRBJ1-1 and V is TRBV27; D gene uncertain. The CDR3 is 14 residues long. CDR1 and CDR2 from the germline V gene are MNHEY and SMNVEV (reference sequence). Trimming cost V 3 bases and J 4 bases, with 12 bases left between them. In nucleotides, the CDR3 is TGTGCCAGCAGTTTGAGGGATGTGGGCACTGAAGCTTTCTTT. It specifies CASSLRDVGTEAFF.

Many counts were recorded for this clone. The chain links TRBV7-8 to TRBJ1-3; D is perhaps TRBD1 (5 bases). Germline CDR1 is SGHVS and CDR2 is FQNEAQ. This CDR3 is built from 17 residues. V lost 3 bases, J lost 0 bases, and 15 bases lay in between. Written as DNA, the CDR3 is TGTGCCAGCAGCTTTGTGCTATCGGGGGACTCTGGAAACACCATATATTTT. As protein: CASSFVLSGDSGNTIYF.

This chain links TRBV5-4 with TRBJ2-5; possibly TRBD2 for D (5 bases). CDR3 length: 16 amino acids. CDR1 and CDR2 from the germline V gene are SGHNT and YYREEE (reference sequence). Trimming pared 3 bases from V and 1 base from J, leaving 16 bases between. Here the CDR3 reads CASSSRWAAGQETQYF. In DNA, the CDR3 is TGTGCCAGCAGCTCACGCTGGGCGGCGGGCCAAGAGACCCAGTACTTC.

This clone was observed a single time. The J gene is TRBJ1-1, the V gene TRBV9; D is ambiguous. The ends were cut back, 4 bases at V and 3 bases at J, with 13 bases in the middle. CDR1 and CDR2 (germline): SGDLS, YYNGEE. The CDR3 has 14 amino acids. CDR3 DNA: TGTGCCAGCAGCTCTCACCAGACGGACACTGAAGCTTTCTTT. Its translation is CASSSHQTDTEAFF. Using reference TRBV9 and TRBJ1-1 for the parts outside the CDR3, the full variable domain is DSGVTQTPKHLITATGQRVTLRCSPRSGDLSVYWYQQSLDQGLQFLIQYYNGEERAKGNILERFSAQQFPDLHSELNLSSLELGDSALYFCASSSHQTDTEAFFGQGTRLTVV.